The sequence of this T cell receptor beta chain was determined in a study of T cell responses to AZD1222 COVID-19 vaccine. Method: immunoSEQ multiplex PCR; TCRdb's copy keeps in-frame clones and lacks some. Among over 60,000 clones listed, 88% were seen once. Germline CDR1 reads SGHAT; CDR2 reads FQDESV (reference sequence). V was pared by 2 bases and J by 1 base, with 8 bases of the junction left unmatched. CDR3 size: 16 residues. This TCR derives from an adult who received the MenACWY meningococcal vaccine as a control. The specimen was peripheral blood, collected 28 days after the second dose of the MenACWY control vaccine. V and J are TRBV11-1 and TRBJ2-7, with 7 bases aligning to TRBD2. DNA of the CDR3: TGTGCCAGCAGCTTAAGTTTCCGGGGAGGGTCCTACGAGCAGTACTTC. Translated, it gives CASSLSFRGGSYEQYF. The whole variable domain, filled in from reference TRBV11-1 and TRBJ2-7, reads EAEVAQSPRYKITEKSQAVAFWCDPISGHATLYWYRQILGQGPELLVQFQDESVVDDSQLPKDRFSAERLKGVDSTLKIQPAELGDSAMYLCASSLSFRGGSYEQYFGPGTRLTVT.